Presented here are 4 T cell receptor beta chains from one specimen sequenced in a study of OX40 agonist ivuxolimab in advanced cancers. Profiling relied on immunoSEQ multiplex PCR, and the TCRdb table lists in-frame clones only, not all of them. Here the sample spans tens of thousands of clones, approximately 87% being singletons. The sample here was CD4+ or CD8+ T cells sorted from blood, taken in a trial of the OX40 agonist ivuxolimab. These receptors were taken from an adult with an advanced solid tumor such as melanoma, head and neck, liver or kidney cancer.

V and J are TRBV27 and TRBJ2-2, with D possibly matching TRBD1 (5 bases). The CDR3 has 13 amino acids. Germline loops: CDR1 MNHEY, CDR2 SMNVEV (reference sequence). Trimming cost V 4 bases and J 6 bases, with 9 bases left between them. CDR3 sequence reads: CASSSQGPGELFF. The CDR3 DNA reads TGTGCCAGCAGTTCGCAGGGCCCCGGGGAGCTGTTTTTT.

This chain links TRBV4-2 with TRBJ1-6; D remains ambiguous. V gave up 1 base and J gave up 6 bases, with 7 bases separating them. The CDR3 extends over 14 amino acids. Germline V gene data show CDR1 as LGHNA and CDR2 as YNFKEQ. The CDR3 nucleotides are TGTGCCAGCAGCCAAGCTAACCTTAATTCACCCCTCCACTTT. This codes for CASSQANLNSPLHF.

This clone was found once. The J gene is TRBJ2-2, the V gene TRBV18, with D unresolved. The germline V gene encodes CDR1 KGHSH and CDR2 LQKENI. Deletions cut 6 bases from V and 4 bases from J, with 12 bases between. The CDR3 contains 14 residues. The CDR3, as DNA: TGTGCCAGCTCCTCCGAGGTGGGCACCGGGGAGCTGTTTTTT. Encoded protein: CASSSEVGTGELFF.

This chain links TRBV6-1 with TRBJ1-5; 9 bases fit TRBD1. V dropped 7 bases and J dropped 6; count of bases not matched to a gene: 10. The CDR3 is made up of 15 amino acids. CDR1 and CDR2 (germline): MNHNS, SASEGT. The CDR3 reads CASTLDRGRGQPQHF. The CDR3 DNA reads as TGTGCCAGCACCTTGGACAGGGGCCGTGGTCAGCCCCAGCATTTT.